This paragraph covers one T cell receptor beta chain sequence. Antigen specificity is unknown. Built from TCR beta cDNA, the libraries had unique molecular identifiers in them. One entry per CDR3 protein results from TCRdb running MiXCR on the PCR reads. This table holds 820,000 or so distinct CDR3 sequences, roughly 58% found once. This entry is derived from a study of post-analysis software for immune sequencing data. The CDR3 loop spans 16 amino acids. Trimming removed 0 bases at V and 0 bases at J, with 11 bases between. Germline assignment: CDR1 SGHRS and CDR2 YFSETQ. Study-wide results and limits: Patients had higher frequencies than controls of roughly 5 TRBV segments, including TRBV5-6, TRBV5-1 and TRBV20-1.

The source of this sequence is a girl aged 10-17 years with multiple sclerosis. This chain connects TRBV5-1 to TRBJ2-3, with TRBD1 as a possible D gene (6 bases). Sequencing was carried out using blood. Here the CDR3 DNA reads TGCGCCAGCAGCTTGGGATCCGGACAGAGCACAGATACGCAGTATTTT. Its translation: CASSLGSGQSTDTQYF.